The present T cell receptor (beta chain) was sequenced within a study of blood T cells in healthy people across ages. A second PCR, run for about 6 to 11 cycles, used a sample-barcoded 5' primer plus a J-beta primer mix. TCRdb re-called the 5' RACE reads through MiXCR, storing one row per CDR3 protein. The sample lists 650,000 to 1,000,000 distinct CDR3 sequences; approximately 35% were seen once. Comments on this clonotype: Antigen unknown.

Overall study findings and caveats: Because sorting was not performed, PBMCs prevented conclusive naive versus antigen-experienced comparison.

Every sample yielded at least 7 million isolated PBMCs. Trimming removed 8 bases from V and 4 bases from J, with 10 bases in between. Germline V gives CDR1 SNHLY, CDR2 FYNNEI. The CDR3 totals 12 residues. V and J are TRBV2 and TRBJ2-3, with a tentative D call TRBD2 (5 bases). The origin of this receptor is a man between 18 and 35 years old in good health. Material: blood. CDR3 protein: CASRVGADTQYF. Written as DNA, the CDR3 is TGTGCCAGCCGGGTCGGGGCAGATACGCAGTATTTT.